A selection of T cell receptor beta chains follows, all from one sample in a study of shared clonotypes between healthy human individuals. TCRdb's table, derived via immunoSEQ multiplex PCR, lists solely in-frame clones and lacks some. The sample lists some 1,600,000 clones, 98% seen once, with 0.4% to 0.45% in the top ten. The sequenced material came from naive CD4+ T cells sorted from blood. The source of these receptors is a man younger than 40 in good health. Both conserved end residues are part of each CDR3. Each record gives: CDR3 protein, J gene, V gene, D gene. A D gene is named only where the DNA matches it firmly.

CDR3: CASSLLTSGNTGELFF
J: TRBJ2-2
V: TRBV5-1
D: TRBD2

CDR3: CASSFGGGRNTGELFF
J: TRBJ2-2
V: TRBV5-1
D: NA

CDR3: CAISRKLAGVIDTQYF
J: TRBJ2-3
V: TRBV10-3
D: TRBD2

CDR3: CASIRTSGRLNEQFF
J: TRBJ2-1
V: TRBV7-2
D: TRBD2

CDR3: CASSVASGNGREQFF
J: TRBJ2-1
V: TRBV9
D: TRBD2

CDR3: CASSPTNGMGGYTF
J: TRBJ1-2
V: TRBV5-1
D: NA

CDR3: CASSLAAVGGTGELFF
J: TRBJ2-2
V: TRBV7-2
D: NA

CDR3: CASSYRGGTGELFF
J: TRBJ2-2
V: TRBV27
D: NA

CDR3: CASSPEMRQETQYF
J: TRBJ2-5
V: TRBV5-1
D: NA

CDR3: CASSPRTGGTYEQYF
J: TRBJ2-7
V: TRBV27
D: TRBD1

CDR3: CASRNSRDDGNYGYTF
J: TRBJ1-2
V: TRBV5-8
D: NA

CDR3: CASSLILREQYF
J: TRBJ2-7
V: TRBV7-9
D: NA

CDR3: CASSEKQGTEAFF
J: TRBJ1-1
V: TRBV10-1
D: NA

CDR3: CALGDGGSTEAFF
J: TRBJ1-1
V: TRBV30
D: NA

CDR3: CASSVEAGRSNEQFF
J: TRBJ2-1
V: TRBV9
D: TRBD2

CDR3: CASSLRGFGEQFF
J: TRBJ2-1
V: TRBV6-6
D: NA

CDR3: CASSYGLAGAYNEQFF
J: TRBJ2-1
V: TRBV7-3
D: TRBD2

CDR3: CASRGRAYEQYF
J: TRBJ2-7
V: TRBV28
D: NA

CDR3: CASSIRTRDYEQFF
J: TRBJ2-1
V: TRBV7-2
D: TRBD2

CDR3: CASSGGSPNQPQHF
J: TRBJ1-5
V: TRBV10-1
D: NA

CDR3: CASTLGSPTDTQYF
J: TRBJ2-3
V: TRBV19
D: NA

CDR3: CASPPNPVQNTGELFF
J: TRBJ2-2
V: TRBV18
D: NA

CDR3: CASRPGTTNTGELFF
J: TRBJ2-2
V: TRBV2
D: NA

CDR3: CASRFRGLLPYEQYF
J: TRBJ2-7
V: TRBV2
D: NA

CDR3: CASSSGSSYNEQFF
J: TRBJ2-1
V: TRBV10-1
D: NA

CDR3: CASSEAGASYNEQFF
J: TRBJ2-1
V: TRBV10-1
D: TRBD2

CDR3: CASSIRTGNTGELFF
J: TRBJ2-2
V: TRBV6-1
D: TRBD1

CDR3: CSVERGNQPQHF
J: TRBJ1-5
V: TRBV29-1
D: NA

CDR3: CASSEQRGHGYTF
J: TRBJ1-2
V: TRBV2
D: NA

CDR3: CASSLIKAGGPGTQYF
J: TRBJ2-5
V: TRBV7-8
D: TRBD2

CDR3: CASSQDNRYSGNTIYF
J: TRBJ1-3
V: TRBV4-3
D: NA

CDR3: CASSNGTPGSGTANTEAFF
J: TRBJ1-1
V: TRBV21-1
D: NA

CDR3: CASSTQGLPYGYTF
J: TRBJ1-2
V: TRBV7-2
D: NA